The sequence of this TCR beta chain was determined in a study of blood T cell repertoires in COVID-19. The overall study: In each case, the material was cDNA or gDNA derived from T cells, B-cell-depleted T cells, or PBMCs.

Per germline, CDR1 KGHSH and CDR2 LQKENI. This CDR3 contains 11 residues. Trimming took off 5 bases at V and 5 bases at J, with 6 bases between the two ends. Using immunoSEQ multiplex PCR, the repertoire was profiled, and TCRdb retains in-frame clones only, with some absent. The sample shows 350,000 or so clones, over 85% of them seen only once. This sequence was found in a woman aged 55-69 years with COVID-19, enrolled during active disease. Sequencing was done on a sample of peripheral blood. V is TRBV18 and J is TRBJ2-5; unclear D gene. CDR3 residues: CASSDGETQYF. The CDR3, as DNA: TGTGCCAGCTCAGACGGGGAGACCCAGTACTTC.